The 17 T cell receptor beta chains below all came from one sample that was sequenced in a study of T cell responses to AZD1222 COVID-19 vaccine. TCRdb's copy holds only in-frame clones and misses some; the assay was immunoSEQ multiplex PCR. The table has tens of thousands of clones, 65% to 90% seen once; the top ten hold about a tenth. Source: peripheral blood, taken on day 0 of AZD1222 vaccination. All receptors come from an adult in good health.

The V call is TRBV6-5, the J call TRBJ2-5, with 10 bases lining up with TRBD2. Germline CDR1 MNHEY, CDR2 SVGAGI. This CDR3 contains 16 residues. V lost 2 bases, J lost 5 bases, and 8 bases stayed unmatched. CDR3 sequence reads: CASSYPLAGSQETQYF. CDR3 DNA: TGTGCCAGCAGTTACCCACTAGCGGGGAGTCAGGAGACCCAGTACTTC.

The rearrangement links TRBV19 to TRBJ2-3, with 10 bases that match TRBD2. CDR1 is LNHDA, CDR2 SQIVND, per germline (reference sequence). Unmatched junction bases numbered 2, after V lost 1 base and J lost 4 bases. There are 15 residues in the CDR3. CDR3 bases: TGTGCCAGTAGTATAGGACTAGCGGGCCCAGATACGCAGTATTTT. It yields the protein CASSIGLAGPDTQYF.

This clone has a handful of counts. The chain recombines TRBV5-4 with TRBJ1-1; D unclear. Deletions cut 2 bases from V and 11 bases from J, with 10 bases between. The CDR3 runs to 11 residues. Germline V gives CDR1 SGHNT, CDR2 YYREEE (reference sequence). CDR3 sequence reads: CASSFERVAFF. Written as DNA, the CDR3 is TGTGCCAGCAGCTTCGAAAGGGTGGCTTTCTTT. Full variable domain (missing parts from reference TRBV5-4 and TRBJ1-1): ETGVTQSPTHLIKTRGQQVTLRCSSQSGHNTVSWYQQALGQGPQFIFQYYREEENGRGNFPPRFSGLQFPNYSSELNVNALELDDSALYLCASSFERVAFFGQGTRLTVV.

The rearrangement joins TRBV9 to TRBJ2-2; TRBD2 agrees at 8 bases. The CDR3 spans 16 residues. V lost 2 bases, J lost 1 base, and 4 bases stayed unmatched. Per the germline V gene, CDR1 is SGDLS and CDR2 is YYNGEE. The CDR3 DNA sequence: TGTGCCAGCAGCGTCTCGAGCGGGAGGAACACCGGGGAGCTGTTTTTT. Translated: CASSVSSGRNTGELFF.

The chain has TRBV30 and TRBJ1-4; D gene ambiguous. V was shortened by 7 bases and J by 3 bases, with 15 bases between the two germline ends. Germline CDR1 and CDR2: GTSNPN and SVGIG (reference sequence). There are 14 residues in the CDR3. The CDR3 region is CASNVARSNEKLFF. Here the CDR3 DNA reads TGTGCCTCGAATGTCGCGCGGTCTAATGAAAAACTGTTTTTT.

The chain links TRBV27 to TRBJ2-1; 10 nucleotides match TRBD2. The length of the CDR3 is 16 residues. V shed 3 bases, J shed 4 bases, and the junction held 6 bases outside the gene matches. Germline values: CDR1 MNHEY, CDR2 SMNVEV (reference sequence). Written as DNA, the CDR3 is TGTGCCAGCAGTTTCGGATCTAGCGGGAGTTACAATGAGCAGTTCTTC. Its protein product is CASSFGSSGSYNEQFF.

The rearrangement links TRBV9 to TRBJ1-4, with a tentative D call TRBD1 (5 bases). This CDR3 contains 15 residues. V shed 0 bases and J shed 8 bases, with 14 bases lying between them. The germline CDR1 and CDR2 sequences are SGDLS and YYNGEE. The CDR3 reads CASSVEEGRGEKLFF. The CDR3, as DNA: TGTGCCAGCAGCGTAGAGGAGGGTAGGGGAGAAAAACTGTTTTTT.

This chain connects TRBV5-4 to TRBJ2-3, with 10 bases identical to TRBD1. Germline V gene data show CDR1 as SGHNT and CDR2 as YYREEE (reference sequence). The CDR3 is 16 residues long. J gave up 5 bases and V 4 bases, and 10 bases lay outside the gene matches. Here the CDR3 reads CASSPGQGEERDTQYF. CDR3 DNA sequence: TGTGCCAGCAGCCCAGGACAGGGGGAAGAGAGAGATACGCAGTATTTT.

Comment on this clone: Other DNA sequences within the sample encode an identical CDR3. This sequence joins TRBV18 and TRBJ1-1, with D uncertain. The CDR3 consists of 14 residues. The germline gives CDR1 KGHSH, CDR2 LQKENI. Trimming took 1 base from V and 0 from J, leaving 6 bases between them. CDR3 nucleotides: TGTGCCAGCTCACCACGCGGGTTGAACACTGAAGCTTTCTTT. It is translated as CASSPRGLNTEAFF.

J is TRBJ2-3 and V is TRBV29-1; 8 bases fit TRBD2. The CDR3 has 14 amino acids. V lost 4 bases and J lost 5; bases outside the gene matches: 8. Germline loops: CDR1 SQVTM, CDR2 ANQGSEA. In DNA form, the CDR3 reads TGCAGCGTTGCTTCGCGGGAGGTGGGAGATACGCAGTATTTT. It encodes CSVASREVGDTQYF.

The rearrangement uses TRBV12-3 or TRBV12-4 and TRBJ1-1, with D possibly TRBD1 on 6 matching bases. V lost 2 bases to trimming and J lost 8 bases, with 6 bases between them. The CDR3 contains 11 residues. The CDR3 DNA reads TGTGCCAGCAGTTTAAGGGGGGAAGCTTTCTTT. It specifies CASSLRGEAFF.

The chain employs TRBV2 and TRBJ2-1; either TRBD1 or TRBD2 may fit D (5 bases each). The CDR3 consists of 15 residues. Germline CDR1 reads SNHLY; CDR2 reads FYNNEI. Trimming left V 5 bases short and J 0 bases short, with 11 bases between. This chain's CDR3 is CASSQWGISYNEQFF. The CDR3 DNA follows: TGTGCCAGCAGTCAGTGGGGGATCTCCTACAATGAGCAGTTCTTC.

This chain joins TRBV11-2 and TRBJ2-7; TRBD2 agrees at 14 bases. CDR1 is SGHAT and CDR2 is FQNNGV in the germline V gene. The CDR3 is 17 residues long. Trimming at V came to 3 bases and at J to 6 bases, leaving 10 bases not matched to a gene. CDR3 loop: CASSFRPTSGGASEQYF. CDR3 DNA: TGTGCCAGCAGCTTCCGCCCGACTAGCGGGGGGGCCAGCGAGCAGTACTTC. Full variable domain (missing parts from reference TRBV11-2 and TRBJ2-7): EAGVAQSPRYKIIEKRQSVAFWCNPISGHATLYWYQQILGQGPKLLIQFQNNGVVDDSQLPKDRFSAERLKGVDSTLKIQPAKLEDSAVYLCASSFRPTSGGASEQYFGPGTRLTVT.

This clone was counted a single time. The chain joins TRBV27 to TRBJ1-1; the match to TRBD1 covers 7 bases. Trimming at V came to 4 bases and at J to 3 bases, leaving 8 bases not matched to a gene. The germline CDR1 and CDR2 sequences are MNHEY and SMNVEV (reference sequence). The CDR3 runs to 15 residues. CDR3 DNA: TGTGCCAGCAGTTCCACAGGGGCTACCGACACTGAAGCTTTCTTT. Residues: CASSSTGATDTEAFF.

The gene calls are TRBV2 and TRBJ2-7; 7 bases are shared with TRBD2. V lost 8 bases and J lost 7; bases outside the gene matches: 14. This CDR3 has 14 amino acids. CDR1 and CDR2 (germline): SNHLY, FYNNEI. The CDR3 coding sequence is TGTGCCAGCGAGGGGACGAAACGGGGGGATGAGCAGTACTTC. Translated, it gives CASEGTKRGDEQYF. Full variable domain (remainder filled in from reference TRBV2 and TRBJ2-7): EPEVTQTPSHQVTQMGQEVILRCVPISNHLYFYWYRQILGQKVEFLVSFYNNEISEKSEIFDDQFSVERPDGSNFTLKIRSTKLEDSAMYFCASEGTKRGDEQYFGPGTRLTVT.

J is TRBJ1-1 and V is TRBV19; a weak D match, TRBD1 (6 bases). The CDR3 length is 14 residues. The germline V gene encodes CDR1 LNHDA and CDR2 SQIVND (reference sequence). V was cut by 7 bases and J by 6 bases, with 18 bases left in between. The CDR3 sequence is CASTTPGAIAEAFF. The CDR3 DNA reads as TGTGCCAGTACCACTCCGGGGGCAATCGCTGAAGCTTTCTTT.

In this sample, this clone turned up a few times. This chain connects TRBV9 to TRBJ2-7; 9 nucleotides line up with TRBD1. There are 15 residues in the CDR3. Germline V CDR1 and CDR2: SGDLS, YYNGEE. The V and J ends lost 2 bases and 5 bases, in that order; junction bases with no gene match: 8. Here the CDR3 reads CASSVSDRGPHEQYF. CDR3 bases: TGTGCCAGCAGCGTGTCGGACAGGGGACCTCACGAGCAGTACTTC.